A selection of T cell receptor beta chains follows, all from one sample in a study of blood T cells in healthy people across ages. TCRdb redid the calling of the 5' RACE reads with MiXCR, one entry per CDR3 protein. This table has more than 600,000 distinct CDR3 sequences, roughly 25% appearing once. The same sample was also used in a study of T cells of mothers and their children.

The sequencing sample was made of blood. These receptors came from a boy aged 5-17 years in good health. CDR3s include the opening cysteine and the closing phenylalanine or tryptophan. A D gene is named only where the DNA matches it firmly. Only some rows state a clone size, as once, few, many or a class for expanded clones.

NA	TRBJ2-4	TRBV29-1	many	TGCAGCGTTGAAGGGCGGCTAGCCAAAAACATTCAGTACTTC	CSVEGRLAKNIQYF
NA	TRBJ1-4	TRBV7-9	NA	TGTGCCAGCTCAGAGGCTACTGGGGGGTATGAAAAACTGTTTTTT	CASSEATGGYEKLFF
NA	TRBJ2-1	TRBV19	NA	TGTGCCAGTAGTATAGAGGAATACAATGAGCAGTTCTTC	CASSIEEYNEQFF
NA	TRBJ1-5	TRBV6-6	few	TGTGCCAGTCTCGGAGGGGGGGCTCAGCCCCAGCATTTT	CASLGGGAQPQHF
TRBD2	TRBJ2-1	TRBV24-1	few	TGTGCCACCAGCCGACTAGCGGGAGACTCTAACAATGAGCAGTTCTTC	CATSRLAGDSNNEQFF
NA	TRBJ2-4	TRBV20-1	few	TGCAGTGCTAAACTACAAAACATTCAGTACTTC	CSAKLQNIQYF
NA	TRBJ1-5	TRBV29-1	NA	TGCAGCGCACGGACCACAGGGTTGGGTCAGCCCCAGCATTTT	CSARTTGLGQPQHF
TRBD2	TRBJ2-3	TRBV7-9	few	TGTGCCAGCAGCTTAGCGTTCAGCGGGGGTACGCAGTATTTT	CASSLAFSGGTQYF
NA	TRBJ2-1	TRBV12-3/TRBV12-4	NA	TGTGCCAGCAGTTTAGTGGGGGTAACGGATGAGCAGTTCTTC	CASSLVGVTDEQFF
NA	TRBJ2-5	TRBV7-8	few	TGTGCCAGCAGCTTAGCGCCTCTGGGCATCAGGGAAGAAGAGACCCAGTACTTC	CASSLAPLGIREEETQYF
TRBD1	TRBJ2-5	TRBV9	NA	TGTGCCAGCAGCGTAGTTGCCAGGGGGCAAGAGACCCAGTACTTC	CASSVVARGQETQYF
NA	TRBJ2-7	TRBV3-1	NA	TGTGCCAGCAGCCAAGGCCTCTGGGAGCAGTACTTC	CASSQGLWEQYF
NA	TRBJ2-5	TRBV24-1	few	TGTGCCACCAGTGGTGAGACCCAGTACTTC	CATSGETQYF
NA	TRBJ2-1	TRBV12-3/TRBV12-4	few	TGTGCCACGGATGGCTATGAGCAGTTCTTC	CATDGYEQFF
NA	TRBJ2-7	TRBV18	NA	TGTGCCAGCTCACCACCGACAGACTCCTACGAGCAGTACTTC	CASSPPTDSYEQYF